This TCR beta chain came from a study of OX40 agonist ivuxolimab in advanced cancers. Study in general: Ivuxolimab, an agonist antibody against OX40 (CD134), was given to patients. Study results and caveats: The antigen specificity of the peripheral T cells (those that were expanded) was not determined.

Produced via immunoSEQ multiplex PCR; TCRdb's table is partial and in-frame only. The repertoire holds some 73,000 clones, with around 86% as singletons. For this clone: Its target is not known.

Germline CDR1 reads SGDLS; CDR2 reads YYNGEE. The CDR3 contains 16 residues. Deletions cut 0 bases from V and 1 base from J, with 13 bases between. The chain uses TRBV9 and TRBJ1-1; D may be TRBD1 (5 bases). The TCR originated in an adult with an advanced solid tumor such as melanoma, head and neck, liver or kidney cancer. The material was CD4+ or CD8+ T cells sorted from blood, obtained in a trial of the OX40 agonist ivuxolimab. The CDR3 DNA reads TGTGCCAGCAGCGTAGTATCGTGGCAGGGGAACACTGAAGCTTTCTTT. It translates to CASSVVSWQGNTEAFF.